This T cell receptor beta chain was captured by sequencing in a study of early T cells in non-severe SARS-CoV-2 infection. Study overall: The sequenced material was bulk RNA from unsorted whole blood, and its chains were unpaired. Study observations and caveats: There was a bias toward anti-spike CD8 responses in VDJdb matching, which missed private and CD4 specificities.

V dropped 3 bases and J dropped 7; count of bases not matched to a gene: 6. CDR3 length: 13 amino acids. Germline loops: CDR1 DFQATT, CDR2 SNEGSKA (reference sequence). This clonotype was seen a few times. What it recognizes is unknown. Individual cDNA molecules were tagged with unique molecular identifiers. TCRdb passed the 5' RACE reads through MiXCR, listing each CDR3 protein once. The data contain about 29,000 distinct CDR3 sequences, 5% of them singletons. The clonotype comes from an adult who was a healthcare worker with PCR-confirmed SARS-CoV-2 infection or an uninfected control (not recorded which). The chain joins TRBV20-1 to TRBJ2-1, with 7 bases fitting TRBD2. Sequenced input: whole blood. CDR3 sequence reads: CSASRTRGNEQFF. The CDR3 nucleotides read TGCAGTGCTAGCAGGACTAGGGGTAATGAGCAGTTCTTC.